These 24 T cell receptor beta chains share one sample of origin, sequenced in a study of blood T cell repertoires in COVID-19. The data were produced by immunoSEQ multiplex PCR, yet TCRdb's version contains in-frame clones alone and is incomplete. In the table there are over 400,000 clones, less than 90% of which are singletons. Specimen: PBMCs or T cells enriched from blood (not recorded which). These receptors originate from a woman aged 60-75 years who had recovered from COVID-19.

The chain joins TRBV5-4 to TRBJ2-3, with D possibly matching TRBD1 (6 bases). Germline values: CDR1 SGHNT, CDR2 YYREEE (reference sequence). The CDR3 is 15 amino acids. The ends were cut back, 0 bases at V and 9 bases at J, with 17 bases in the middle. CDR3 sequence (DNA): TGTGCCAGCAGCTTGGCCGGGACACCGGTGGGCACGCAGTATTTT. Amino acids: CASSLAGTPVGTQYF. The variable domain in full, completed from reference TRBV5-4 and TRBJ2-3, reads ETGVTQSPTHLIKTRGQQVTLRCSSQSGHNTVSWYQQALGQGPQFIFQYYREEENGRGNFPPRFSGLQFPNYSSELNVNALELDDSALYLCASSLAGTPVGTQYFGPGTRLTVL.

CDR3 in DNA: TGTGCCATCAGTGAGTCGGTGACTAGACCTAACAATGAGCAGTTCTTC. Translation gives CAISESVTRPNNEQFF. The chain is built from TRBV10-3 and TRBJ2-1; D possibly corresponds to TRBD2 (6 bases). The germline V and J ends were trimmed by 0 bases and 5 bases, with 14 bases remaining between them. Germline V CDR1 and CDR2: ENHRY, SYGVKD. The CDR3 is 16 residues long.

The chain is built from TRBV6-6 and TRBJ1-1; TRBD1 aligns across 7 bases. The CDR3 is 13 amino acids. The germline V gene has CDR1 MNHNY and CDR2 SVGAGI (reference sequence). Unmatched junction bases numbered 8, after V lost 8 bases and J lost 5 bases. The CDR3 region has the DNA TGTGCCAGCGGGGATCGACAGGGAACTGAAGCTTTCTTT. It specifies CASGDRQGTEAFF.

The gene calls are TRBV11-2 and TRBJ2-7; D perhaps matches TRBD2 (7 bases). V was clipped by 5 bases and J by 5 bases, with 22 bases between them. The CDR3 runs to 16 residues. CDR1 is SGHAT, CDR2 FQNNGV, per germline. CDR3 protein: CASSLIYGGRGNEQYF. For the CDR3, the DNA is TGTGCCAGCAGCCTCATTTACGGGGGGCGCGGGAACGAGCAGTACTTC.

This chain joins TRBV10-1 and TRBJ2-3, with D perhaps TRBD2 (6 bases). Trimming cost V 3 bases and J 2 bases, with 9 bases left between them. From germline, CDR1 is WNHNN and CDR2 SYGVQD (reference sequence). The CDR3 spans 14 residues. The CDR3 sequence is CASSDGGITDTQYF. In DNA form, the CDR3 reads TGCGCCAGCAGTGATGGCGGGATCACAGATACGCAGTATTTT.

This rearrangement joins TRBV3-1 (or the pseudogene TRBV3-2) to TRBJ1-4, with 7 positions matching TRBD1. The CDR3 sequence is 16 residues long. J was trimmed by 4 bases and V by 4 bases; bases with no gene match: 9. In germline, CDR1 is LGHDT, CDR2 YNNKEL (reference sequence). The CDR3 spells CASSRMGQTFNEKLFF. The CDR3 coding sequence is TGTGCCAGCAGCCGAATGGGACAGACTTTTAATGAAAAACTGTTTTTT.

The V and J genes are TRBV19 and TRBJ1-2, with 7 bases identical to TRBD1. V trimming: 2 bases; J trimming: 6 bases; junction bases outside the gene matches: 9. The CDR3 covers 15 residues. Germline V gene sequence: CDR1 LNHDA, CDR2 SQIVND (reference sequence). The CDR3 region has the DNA TGTGCCAGTAGTATATCAGGGGGAGAAAGGAATGGCTACACCTTC. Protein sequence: CASSISGGERNGYTF.

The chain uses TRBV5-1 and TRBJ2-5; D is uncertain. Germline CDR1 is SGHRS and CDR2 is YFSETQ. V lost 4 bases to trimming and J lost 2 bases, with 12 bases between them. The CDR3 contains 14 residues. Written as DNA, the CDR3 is TGCGCCAGCAGCCCGACCGGGTTTCAAGAGACCCAGTACTTC. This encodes CASSPTGFQETQYF. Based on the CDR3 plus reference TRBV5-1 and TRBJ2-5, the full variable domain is KAGVTQTPRYLIKTRGQQVTLSCSPISGHRSVSWYQQTPGQGLQFLFEYFSETQRNKGNFPGRFSGRQFSNSRSEMNVSTLELGDSALYLCASSPTGFQETQYFGPGTRLLVL.

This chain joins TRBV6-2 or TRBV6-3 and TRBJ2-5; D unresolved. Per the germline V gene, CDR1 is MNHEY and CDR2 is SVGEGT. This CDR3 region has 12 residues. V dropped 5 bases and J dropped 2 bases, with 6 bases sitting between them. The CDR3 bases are TGTGCCAGCAGTCACAAGCAAGAGACCCAGTACTTC. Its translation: CASSHKQETQYF.

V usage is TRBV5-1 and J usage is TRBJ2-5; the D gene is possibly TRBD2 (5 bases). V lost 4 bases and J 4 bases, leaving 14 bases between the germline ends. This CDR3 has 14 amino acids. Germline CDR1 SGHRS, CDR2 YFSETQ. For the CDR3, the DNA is TGCGCCAGCAGCCTCGGGGTAGAAGGAGAGACCCAGTACTTC. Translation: CASSLGVEGETQYF.

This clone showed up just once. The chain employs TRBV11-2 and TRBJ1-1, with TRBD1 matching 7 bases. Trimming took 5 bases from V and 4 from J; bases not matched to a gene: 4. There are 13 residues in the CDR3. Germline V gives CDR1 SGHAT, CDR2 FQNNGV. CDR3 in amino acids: CASSPGGFTEAFF. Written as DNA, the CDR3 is TGTGCCAGCAGCCCAGGGGGTTTCACTGAAGCTTTCTTT.

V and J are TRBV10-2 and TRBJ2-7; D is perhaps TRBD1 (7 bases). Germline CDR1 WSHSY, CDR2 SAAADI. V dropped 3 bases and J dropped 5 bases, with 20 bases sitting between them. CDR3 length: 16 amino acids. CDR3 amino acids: CASSDPPRRGQDEQYF. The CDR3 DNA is TGCGCCAGCAGTGACCCCCCCAGGAGGGGGCAGGACGAGCAGTACTTC.

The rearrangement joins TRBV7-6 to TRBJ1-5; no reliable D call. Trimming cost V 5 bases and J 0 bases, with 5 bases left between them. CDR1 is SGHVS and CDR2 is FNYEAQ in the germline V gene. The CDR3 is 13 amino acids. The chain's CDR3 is CASSRYSNQPQHF. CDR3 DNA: TGTGCCAGCAGCCGTTATAGCAATCAGCCCCAGCATTTT.

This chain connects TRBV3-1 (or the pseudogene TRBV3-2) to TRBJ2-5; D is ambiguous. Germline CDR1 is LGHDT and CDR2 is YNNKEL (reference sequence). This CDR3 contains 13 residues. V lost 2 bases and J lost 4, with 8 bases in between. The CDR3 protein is CASSQSSVETQYF. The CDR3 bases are TGTGCCAGCAGCCAATCTTCGGTAGAGACCCAGTACTTC.

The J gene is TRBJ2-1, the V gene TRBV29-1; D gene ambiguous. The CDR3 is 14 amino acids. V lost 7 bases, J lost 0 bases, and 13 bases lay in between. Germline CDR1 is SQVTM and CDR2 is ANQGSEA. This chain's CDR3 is CSAYPYSSYNEQFF. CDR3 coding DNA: TGCAGCGCCTACCCTTACAGCTCCTACAATGAGCAGTTCTTC.

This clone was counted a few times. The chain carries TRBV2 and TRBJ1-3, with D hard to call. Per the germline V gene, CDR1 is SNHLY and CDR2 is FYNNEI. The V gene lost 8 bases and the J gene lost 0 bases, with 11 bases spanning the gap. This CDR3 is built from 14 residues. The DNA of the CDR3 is TGTGCCAGCTCCTCCGGGTTCTCTGGAAACACCATATATTTT. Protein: CASSSGFSGNTIYF.

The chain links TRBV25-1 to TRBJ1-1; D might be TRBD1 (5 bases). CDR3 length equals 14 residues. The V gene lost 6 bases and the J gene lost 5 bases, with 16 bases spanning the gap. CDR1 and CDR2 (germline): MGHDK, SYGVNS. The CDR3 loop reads CASRFEGRGTEAFF. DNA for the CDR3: TGTGCCAGCAGATTCGAAGGGAGGGGAACTGAAGCTTTCTTT.

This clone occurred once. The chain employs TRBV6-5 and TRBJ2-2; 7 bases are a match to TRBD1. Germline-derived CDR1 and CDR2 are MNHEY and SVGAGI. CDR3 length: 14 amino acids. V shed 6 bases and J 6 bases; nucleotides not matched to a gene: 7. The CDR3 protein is CASSSTGESGELFF. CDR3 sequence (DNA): TGTGCCAGCAGCTCAACAGGGGAGTCCGGGGAGCTGTTTTTT.

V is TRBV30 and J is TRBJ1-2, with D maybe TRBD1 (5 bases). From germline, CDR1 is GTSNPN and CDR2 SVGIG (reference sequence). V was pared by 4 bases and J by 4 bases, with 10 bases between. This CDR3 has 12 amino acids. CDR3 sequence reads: CAWTQGRYGYTF. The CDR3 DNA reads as TGTGCCTGGACTCAGGGCCGCTATGGCTACACCTTC.

Written as DNA, the CDR3 is TGTGCCAGCAGCTTTAGCCAGTCACCCCTCCACTTT. Translated, it gives CASSFSQSPLHF. This chain uses TRBV7-2 with TRBJ1-6; no reliable D call. Germline V gene data show CDR1 as SGHTA and CDR2 as FQGNSA. V gave up 3 bases and J gave up 10 bases, with 7 bases separating them. CDR3 length: 12 residues.

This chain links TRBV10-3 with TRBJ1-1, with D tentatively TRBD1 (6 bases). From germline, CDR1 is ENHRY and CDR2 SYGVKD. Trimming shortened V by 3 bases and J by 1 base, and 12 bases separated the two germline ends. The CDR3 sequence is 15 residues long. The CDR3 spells CAISDPRGRNTEAFF. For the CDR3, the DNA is TGTGCCATCAGTGACCCGAGGGGGAGGAACACTGAAGCTTTCTTT.

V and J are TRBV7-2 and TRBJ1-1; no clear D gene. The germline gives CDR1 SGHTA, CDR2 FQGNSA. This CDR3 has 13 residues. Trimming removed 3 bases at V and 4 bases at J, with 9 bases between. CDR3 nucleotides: TGTGCCAGCAGCTTGCCGGCGGGCACTGAAGCTTTCTTT. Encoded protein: CASSLPAGTEAFF.

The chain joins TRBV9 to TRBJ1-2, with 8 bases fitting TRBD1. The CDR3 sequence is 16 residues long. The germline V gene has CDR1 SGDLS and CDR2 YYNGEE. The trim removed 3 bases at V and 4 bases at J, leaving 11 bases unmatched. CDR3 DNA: TGTGCCAGCAGCGCCCCAAAGTCAGGGGGCTTCTATGGCTACACCTTC. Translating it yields CASSAPKSGGFYGYTF.

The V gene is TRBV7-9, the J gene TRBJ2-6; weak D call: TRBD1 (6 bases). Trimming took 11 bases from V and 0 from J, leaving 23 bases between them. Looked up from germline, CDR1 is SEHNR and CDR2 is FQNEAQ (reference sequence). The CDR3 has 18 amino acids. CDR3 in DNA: TGTGCCCTAGGGGGTCTCTTAAACTTAAGCTCTGGGGCCAACGTCCTGACTTTC. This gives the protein CALGGLLNLSSGANVLTF.